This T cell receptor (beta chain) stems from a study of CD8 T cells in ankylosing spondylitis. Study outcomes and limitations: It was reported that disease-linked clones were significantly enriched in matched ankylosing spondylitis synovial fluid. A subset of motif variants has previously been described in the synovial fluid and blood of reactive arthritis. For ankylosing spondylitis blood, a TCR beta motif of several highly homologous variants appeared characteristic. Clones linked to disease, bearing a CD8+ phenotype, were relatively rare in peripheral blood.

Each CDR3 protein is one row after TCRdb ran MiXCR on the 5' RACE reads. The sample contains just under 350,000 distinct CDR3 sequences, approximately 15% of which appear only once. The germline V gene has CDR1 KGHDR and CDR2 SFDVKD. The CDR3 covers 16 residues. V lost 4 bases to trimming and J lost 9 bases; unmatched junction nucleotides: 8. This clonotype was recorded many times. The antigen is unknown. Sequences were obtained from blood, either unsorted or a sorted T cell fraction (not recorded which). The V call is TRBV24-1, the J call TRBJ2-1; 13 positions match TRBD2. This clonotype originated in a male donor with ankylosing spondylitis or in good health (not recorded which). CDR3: CATSDGTSGNRGEQFF. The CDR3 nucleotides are TGTGCCACCAGTGACGGGACTAGCGGGAATCGCGGTGAGCAGTTCTTC.